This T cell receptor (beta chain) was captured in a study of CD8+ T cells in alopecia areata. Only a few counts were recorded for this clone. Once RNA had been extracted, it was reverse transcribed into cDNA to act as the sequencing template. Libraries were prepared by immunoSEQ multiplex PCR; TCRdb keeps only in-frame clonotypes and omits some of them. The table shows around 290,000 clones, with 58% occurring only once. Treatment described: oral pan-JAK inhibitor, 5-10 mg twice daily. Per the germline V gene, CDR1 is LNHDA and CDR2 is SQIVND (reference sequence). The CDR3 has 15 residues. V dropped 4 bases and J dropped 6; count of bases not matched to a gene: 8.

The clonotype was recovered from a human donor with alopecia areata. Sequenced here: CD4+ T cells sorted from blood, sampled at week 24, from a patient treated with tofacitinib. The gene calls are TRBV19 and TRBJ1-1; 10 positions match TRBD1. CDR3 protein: CASSTGGQGSAEAFF. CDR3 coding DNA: TGTGCCAGTAGTACCGGGGGACAGGGGTCGGCTGAAGCTTTCTTT.